A selection of T cell receptor beta chains follows, all from one sample in a study of blood T cell repertoires in COVID-19. Data came from immunoSEQ multiplex PCR; TCRdb stores just in-frame clones and leaves some out. The sample holds under 200,000 clones, about 86% seen once. Material for sequencing was peripheral blood. These TCRs come from a man aged 50-59 years with active or convalescent COVID-19. CDR3s leave out the opening cysteine and the closing phenylalanine or tryptophan. Not every row has a clone size; where given, it reads once, few, many or a size class.

TRBJ1-1 | TRBV20-1 | NA | SASEGARRNTEAF
TRBJ2-1 | TRBV10-3 | once | AIREDSGNEQF
TRBJ1-2 | TRBV7-9 | once | ASSFGYGYT
TRBJ2-3 | TRBV5-4 | once | ASSPSGGAPDTQY
TRBJ2-1 | TRBV24-1 | NA | ATSDGSGISNEQF
TRBJ2-2 | TRBV7-3 | NA | ASSAMDRVNTGELF
TRBJ1-6 | TRBV19 | NA | ASTGALGANSPLH
TRBJ1-6 | TRBV11-3 | few | ASSLGTGLSPLH
TRBJ2-7 | TRBV19 | NA | ASSTWTGDGEQY
TRBJ1-4 | TRBV5-4 | once | ASSRDSSNEKLF
TRBJ2-5 | TRBV7-3 | NA | ASSNPGTGKMETQY
TRBJ1-6 | TRBV15 | NA | ATSGGLRSPLH
TRBJ1-1 | TRBV10-1 | NA | ASNSRDRPYSEAF
TRBJ2-5 | TRBV7-8 | few | ASSLEGAQETQY
TRBJ1-6 | TRBV27 | NA | ASSPPNNSPLH
TRBJ2-1 | TRBV4-2 | few | ASSQAGVYEQF
TRBJ1-1 | TRBV28 | NA | ASSSIIGTGSRGEAF
TRBJ1-5 | TRBV27 | NA | ASSWGVGQPQH
TRBJ1-1 | TRBV28 | few | ASIQGGAGTEAF
TRBJ1-1 | TRBV2 | once | ASSAAGDTEAF
TRBJ2-1 | TRBV6-2/TRBV6-3 | once | ASSYGGAGNEQF
TRBJ2-2 | TRBV19 | few | ASSVDREVGELF
TRBJ1-2 | TRBV13 | NA | ASSWSGTNYGYT